This TCR beta chain came from a study of Ad26.COV2.S vaccination and SARS-CoV-2 variants. Study results and limitations: After vaccination, reports described spike-specific CD8+ and CD4+ T cell responses as showing substantial breadth.

Germline loops: CDR1 GTSNPN, CDR2 SVGIG (reference sequence). This CDR3 contains 15 residues. V shed 0 bases, J shed 0 bases, and the junction held 3 bases outside the gene matches. Treatment here: roughly 18 received Ad26.COV2.S at low or high dose, single or two shots; 5 received placebo; per-sample allocation not given. Material that was analyzed had been drawn on day 63 after the first vaccine or placebo injection. The data were produced by immunoSEQ multiplex PCR, yet TCRdb's version contains in-frame clones alone and is incomplete. Among hundreds of thousands of clones, around nine tenths were seen once, and the ten largest hold roughly 3.1%. A remark on this clone: Its specificity is not known.

This chain connects TRBV30 to TRBJ2-7, with 9 bases matching TRBD1. The clonotype originates from a person aged 18-60 years who received the Ad26.COV2.S COVID-19 vaccine or a placebo. The input for sequencing was peripheral blood, taken in a trial of Ad26.COV2.S vaccine versus placebo. CDR3 in amino acids: CAWSVGTGISYEQYF. The CDR3 DNA reads as TGTGCCTGGAGTGTAGGGACAGGGATCTCCTACGAGCAGTACTTC.